The present T cell receptor (beta chain) was sequenced within a study of response to subunit inactivated influenza vaccine. On this clonotype: Its antigen remains unidentified.

Study-wide results and limits: Few new T cells, the authors suggested, are recruited by each seasonal influenza vaccination.

There are 13 residues in the CDR3. The ends lost 5 bases at V and 10 bases at J; junction bases unmatched: 9. TCRdb re-called the RT-PCR reads through MiXCR, storing one row per CDR3 protein. Here the sample spans 500,000 or so distinct CDR3 sequences, 15% to 20% being singletons. The sequencing here drew on CD4+ T cells sorted from PBMCs, taken around 25 months after vaccination. The chain joins TRBV12-3 or TRBV12-4 to TRBJ1-1; 8 positions agree with TRBD1. This clonotype was sampled from a man between 50 and 75 years old who received an inactivated influenza vaccine. DNA for the CDR3: TGTGCCAGCAGTCCTGGACAGGGAGAAGTAGCTTTCTTT. As protein: CASSPGQGEVAFF.